This is a list of T cell receptor beta chains from one sample in a study of blood T cells in healthy people across ages. In TCRdb, the 5' RACE reads were re-called with MiXCR into one record per CDR3 protein. The sample lists more than 700,000 distinct CDR3 sequences; 35% to 50% were seen once. The specimen was blood. The receptors shown here come from an elderly man in good health. The CDR3 runs from the conserved cysteine through the conserved F or W. Each record gives: CDR3 DNA, CDR3 protein, J gene, V gene, D gene, clone size. D genes are given only for firm matches. Clone size is shown for a subset of rows, as once, few, many or a class of expanded clone.

CDR3nt: TGTGCCAGCAGTTCACAAACCTCAAGCAACGAGCAGTACTTC; CDR3aa: CASSSQTSSNEQYF; j_gene: TRBJ2-7; v_gene: TRBV12-3/TRBV12-4; d_gene: .; abundance: .
CDR3nt: TGCAGTGCTAGATCGGGACTCCCCCTTAATACAGATACGCAGTATTTT; CDR3aa: CSARSGLPLNTDTQYF; j_gene: TRBJ2-3; v_gene: TRBV20-1; d_gene: .; abundance: .
CDR3nt: TGTGCCATCAGCCAGACTAGAGGGGAAGGAGAGACCCAGTACTTC; CDR3aa: CAISQTRGEGETQYF; j_gene: TRBJ2-5; v_gene: TRBV10-3; d_gene: .; abundance: few
CDR3nt: TGTGCCATCAGCCCGGGACAAGCCGCCCAGACCCAGTACTTC; CDR3aa: CAISPGQAAQTQYF; j_gene: TRBJ2-5; v_gene: TRBV10-3; d_gene: .; abundance: few
CDR3nt: TGCGCCAGCAGCCAAGAGAATGGGGTAGGTTGCAATCAGCCCCAGCATTTT; CDR3aa: CASSQENGVGCNQPQHF; j_gene: TRBJ1-5; v_gene: TRBV4-3; d_gene: .; abundance: .
CDR3nt: TGTGCCAGCAGCTTAGGGGTGAACTACAATGAGCAGTTCTTC; CDR3aa: CASSLGVNYNEQFF; j_gene: TRBJ2-1; v_gene: TRBV7-2; d_gene: .; abundance: .
CDR3nt: TGTGCCATCAGTATTAGCGGCAAAGAGACCCAGTACTTC; CDR3aa: CAISISGKETQYF; j_gene: TRBJ2-5; v_gene: TRBV10-3; d_gene: .; abundance: few
CDR3nt: TGTGCCAGCAGTGGGCTAGCGGGGGGGCCAGAGACCCAGTACTTC; CDR3aa: CASSGLAGGPETQYF; j_gene: TRBJ2-5; v_gene: TRBV6-1; d_gene: TRBD2; abundance: .
CDR3nt: TGTGCCAGCAGCCCCGGGACCCTCTCCTACAATGAGCAGTTCTTC; CDR3aa: CASSPGTLSYNEQFF; j_gene: TRBJ2-1; v_gene: TRBV11-2; d_gene: .; abundance: .
CDR3nt: TGTGCCTGGAGTGTCTTACAGAACACCGGGGAGCTGTTTTTT; CDR3aa: CAWSVLQNTGELFF; j_gene: TRBJ2-2; v_gene: TRBV30; d_gene: .; abundance: .
CDR3nt: TGTGCCAGCAGCTCCCCCCTTGTTGGGGCCAACGTCCTGACTTTC; CDR3aa: CASSSPLVGANVLTF; j_gene: TRBJ2-6; v_gene: TRBV7-3; d_gene: .; abundance: many
CDR3nt: TGTGCCAGCAGCACATCCGGGACAGGGAGGGAGGATGAGCAGTTCTTC; CDR3aa: CASSTSGTGREDEQFF; j_gene: TRBJ2-1; v_gene: TRBV7-3; d_gene: TRBD1; abundance: .
CDR3nt: TGTGCCAGCAGTCGCGTCAGGGGAGGAGAGACCCAGTACTTC; CDR3aa: CASSRVRGGETQYF; j_gene: TRBJ2-5; v_gene: TRBV28; d_gene: .; abundance: .
CDR3nt: TGCAGCGTTGAAGACGGTCCCCGAGGGTCTAACTATGGCTACACCTTC; CDR3aa: CSVEDGPRGSNYGYTF; j_gene: TRBJ1-2; v_gene: TRBV29-1; d_gene: .; abundance: .
CDR3nt: TGTGCCAGCTTCTCCCTCAGGGGTCAAGAGACCCAGTACTTC; CDR3aa: CASFSLRGQETQYF; j_gene: TRBJ2-5; v_gene: TRBV11-3; d_gene: .; abundance: .
CDR3nt: TGTGCCAGCAGCTTAGTGTGGCGGGCGGGAATCTTGTTCTTC; CDR3aa: CASSLVWRAGILFF; j_gene: TRBJ2-1; v_gene: TRBV7-8; d_gene: .; abundance: .
CDR3nt: TGTGCCAGCAGTCCGGACAGGGGTAACGAGCAGTACTTC; CDR3aa: CASSPDRGNEQYF; j_gene: TRBJ2-7; v_gene: TRBV6-6; d_gene: TRBD1; abundance: few
CDR3nt: TGTGCCAGCAGCTTATCAGGGTCCTATGGCTACACCTTC; CDR3aa: CASSLSGSYGYTF; j_gene: TRBJ1-2; v_gene: TRBV12-3/TRBV12-4; d_gene: .; abundance: many
CDR3nt: TGTGCCAGCAGCCATGGACAAGACACTGAAGCTTTCTTT; CDR3aa: CASSHGQDTEAFF; j_gene: TRBJ1-1; v_gene: TRBV11-3; d_gene: .; abundance: .
CDR3nt: TGCAGTGCCCCTCCGACTAGCTCCCAAGAGACCCAGTACTTC; CDR3aa: CSAPPTSSQETQYF; j_gene: TRBJ2-5; v_gene: TRBV20-1; d_gene: TRBD2; abundance: few
CDR3nt: TGCGCCAGCAGTTCGGGTACCCTTCACAATGAGCAGTTCTTC; CDR3aa: CASSSGTLHNEQFF; j_gene: TRBJ2-1; v_gene: TRBV5-1; d_gene: .; abundance: few
CDR3nt: TGTGCCAGCAGCCAATTACTAGCGGGGAGGTACAATGAGCAGTTCTTC; CDR3aa: CASSQLLAGRYNEQFF; j_gene: TRBJ2-1; v_gene: TRBV3-1; d_gene: TRBD2; abundance: .
CDR3nt: TGTGCCTGCAGTTTGACTAGCGGGAAGGCAGATACGCAGTATTTT; CDR3aa: CACSLTSGKADTQYF; j_gene: TRBJ2-3; v_gene: TRBV12-3/TRBV12-4; d_gene: TRBD2; abundance: .
CDR3nt: TGTGCCACCAGTGATTACCCTAGCGGATCCTACGAGCAGTACTTC; CDR3aa: CATSDYPSGSYEQYF; j_gene: TRBJ2-7; v_gene: TRBV24-1; d_gene: TRBD2; abundance: .
CDR3nt: TGTGCCAGCAGCACACTAGCTTCCCCCACCGATACGCAGTATTTT; CDR3aa: CASSTLASPTDTQYF; j_gene: TRBJ2-3; v_gene: TRBV5-6; d_gene: .; abundance: .
CDR3nt: TGCAGCGTTGAAGATAGAAGTAGGAGGGTTTCTGAGCAGTACTTC; CDR3aa: CSVEDRSRRVSEQYF; j_gene: TRBJ2-5; v_gene: TRBV29-1; d_gene: .; abundance: once
CDR3nt: TGCAGTGCTAGTTCGCACCAAGAGACCCAGTACTTC; CDR3aa: CSASSHQETQYF; j_gene: TRBJ2-5; v_gene: TRBV20-1; d_gene: .; abundance: .
CDR3nt: TGTGCCAGCAGCCAGGGGACACGTACCTACGAGCAGTACTTC; CDR3aa: CASSQGTRTYEQYF; j_gene: TRBJ2-7; v_gene: TRBV3-1; d_gene: .; abundance: .
CDR3nt: TGTGCCAGCAGCCCTGTAGGGAGGGGCACAGATACGCAGTATTTT; CDR3aa: CASSPVGRGTDTQYF; j_gene: TRBJ2-3; v_gene: TRBV28; d_gene: TRBD2; abundance: .
CDR3nt: TGTGCCAGCAGTTATTTGCTGGGCGAACCTGTCAATGAGCAGTTCTTC; CDR3aa: CASSYLLGEPVNEQFF; j_gene: TRBJ2-1; v_gene: TRBV27; d_gene: .; abundance: few
CDR3nt: TGTGCCAGCAGCTTAGTCAGCGGGAGGGTGAACACCGGGGAGCTGTTTTTT; CDR3aa: CASSLVSGRVNTGELFF; j_gene: TRBJ2-2; v_gene: TRBV7-8; d_gene: TRBD2; abundance: .
CDR3nt: TGCGCCAGCAGCCAAGGGTCCCTAGCGGGTGTACAGGAGCAGTTCTTC; CDR3aa: CASSQGSLAGVQEQFF; j_gene: TRBJ2-1; v_gene: TRBV4-3; d_gene: TRBD2; abundance: .
CDR3nt: TGTGCCAGCAGTTTACTCTCCGGGGCAGAGCAGAATGAAAAACTGTTTTTT; CDR3aa: CASSLLSGAEQNEKLFF; j_gene: TRBJ1-4; v_gene: TRBV27; d_gene: .; abundance: .
CDR3nt: TGTGCCAGCAGTGAAGGGGCGTTGGGGGCCAACGTCCTGACTTTC; CDR3aa: CASSEGALGANVLTF; j_gene: TRBJ2-6; v_gene: TRBV2; d_gene: .; abundance: .
CDR3nt: TGTGCCAGCAGTCCCAGGGGGGCTAGCAATCAGCCCCAGCATTTT; CDR3aa: CASSPRGASNQPQHF; j_gene: TRBJ1-5; v_gene: TRBV12-3/TRBV12-4; d_gene: TRBD1; abundance: .
CDR3nt: TGTGCCAGCAGGCCCCCCGGACAGGGGAGAACTGAAGCTTTCTTT; CDR3aa: CASRPPGQGRTEAFF; j_gene: TRBJ1-1; v_gene: TRBV21-1; d_gene: .; abundance: .